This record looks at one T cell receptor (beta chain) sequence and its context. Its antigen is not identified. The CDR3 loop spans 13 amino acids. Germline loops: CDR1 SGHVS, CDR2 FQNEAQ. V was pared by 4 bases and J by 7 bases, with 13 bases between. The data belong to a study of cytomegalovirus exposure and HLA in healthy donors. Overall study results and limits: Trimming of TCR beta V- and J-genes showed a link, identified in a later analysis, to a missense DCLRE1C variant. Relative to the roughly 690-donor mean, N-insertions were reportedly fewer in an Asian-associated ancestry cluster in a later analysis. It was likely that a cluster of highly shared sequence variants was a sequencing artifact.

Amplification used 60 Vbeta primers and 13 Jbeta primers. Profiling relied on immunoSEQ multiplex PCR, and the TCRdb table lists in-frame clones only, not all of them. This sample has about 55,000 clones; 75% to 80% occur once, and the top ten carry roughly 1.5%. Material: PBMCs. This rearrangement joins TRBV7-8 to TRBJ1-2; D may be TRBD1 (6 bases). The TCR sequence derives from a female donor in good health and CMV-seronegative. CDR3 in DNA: TGTGCCAGCAGCTACGACAGGCCTACTGGCTACACCTTC. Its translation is CASSYDRPTGYTF.